Shown below are 8 T cell receptor beta chains from a single sample sequenced in a study of blood T cell repertoires in COVID-19. Assay used: immunoSEQ multiplex PCR; TCRdb lists only in-frame clones, some missing. The sample has tens of thousands of clones; 89% are singletons. The material sequenced was peripheral blood. The receptor source for this set is a woman aged 55-75 years with active COVID-19.

The V and J genes are TRBV9 and TRBJ1-5; D uncertain. The V end lost 5 bases, the J end lost 3 bases, and 9 bases lay between the germline ends. The CDR3 runs to 13 residues. Germline V lookup: CDR1 SGDLS, CDR2 YYNGEE. The CDR3 spells CASREQNNQPQHF. The CDR3 region has the DNA TGTGCCAGCAGGGAACAGAACAATCAGCCCCAGCATTTT.

The gene calls are TRBV18 and TRBJ2-1; D is perhaps TRBD2 (5 bases). Germline V gives CDR1 KGHSH, CDR2 LQKENI. This CDR3 is 11 amino acids long. Trimming shortened V by 6 bases and J by 7 bases, and 7 bases separated the two germline ends. The CDR3 loop reads CASSGGNEQFF. CDR3 nucleotide sequence: TGTGCCAGCTCGGGCGGGAATGAGCAGTTCTTC.

The rearrangement uses TRBV18 and TRBJ2-5, with D possibly TRBD1 on 6 matching bases. Germline assignment: CDR1 KGHSH and CDR2 LQKENI. This CDR3 contains 13 residues. With 4 bases removed from V and 3 bases from J, the gap between germline ends came to 9 bases. CDR3 sequence reads: CASSRQDEETQYF. The CDR3 coding sequence is TGTGCCAGCTCACGACAGGACGAAGAGACCCAGTACTTC.

The genes are TRBV5-1 and TRBJ2-1; 9 bases map to TRBD2. Germline values: CDR1 SGHRS, CDR2 YFSETQ. This CDR3 contains 16 residues. J lost 0 bases, V lost 1 base, and 2 bases had no gene match. The CDR3 coding sequence is TGCGCCAGCAGCTTGAGTAGCGGGGGCTCCTACAATGAGCAGTTCTTC. It is translated as CASSLSSGGSYNEQFF.

The chain employs TRBV5-3 and TRBJ2-4, with D possibly being TRBD2 (6 bases). TRBV5-3 belongs to the ORF category, with a function that is uncertain. This CDR3 contains 13 residues. V dropped 0 bases and J dropped 10 bases, with 11 bases sitting between them. The CDR3 DNA follows: TGTGCCAGAAGCTTGGCGACTAGAGTGATTCAGTACTTC. As protein: CARSLATRVIQYF.

The genes are TRBV19 and TRBJ1-6; 9 bases match TRBD1. The CDR3 totals 13 residues. Germline V gene sequence: CDR1 LNHDA, CDR2 SQIVND (reference sequence). V lost 8 bases, J lost 6 bases, and 2 bases stayed unmatched. Written as DNA, the CDR3 is TGTGCCAGTTCGACAGGGGGTAATTCACCCCTCCACTTT. Its protein is CASSTGGNSPLHF.

The genes are TRBV5-6 and TRBJ2-5; a possible D gene is TRBD1 (6 bases). CDR1 is SGHDT, CDR2 YYEEEE, per germline. Trimming took off 6 bases at V and 1 base at J, with 10 bases between the two ends. CDR3 length equals 13 residues. The CDR3 nucleotides read TGTGCCAGCAACCGGGACATCCAAGAGACCCAGTACTTC. Its translation is CASNRDIQETQYF.

J is TRBJ1-6 and V is TRBV13, with D tentatively TRBD1 (5 bases). This CDR3 contains 14 residues. CDR1 and CDR2 from the germline V gene are PRHDT and FYEKMQ (reference sequence). With 3 bases removed from V and 8 bases from J, the gap between germline ends came to 11 bases. For the CDR3, the DNA is TGTGCCAGCAGCTTCGGGCTAGGGGATTCACCCCTCCACTTT. This sequence encodes CASSFGLGDSPLHF.